This TCR beta chain was identified during a study of monozygotic twins with inflammatory bowel disease. A roughly 2.5 ml blood sample was drawn per donor. In regard to this clonotype: Antigen: not known.

Each CDR3 protein gets one entry in TCRdb, which reprocessed the 5' RACE reads and gives no DNA. Its clone listing holds roughly 150,000 distinct CDR3 sequences. CDR1 and CDR2 from the germline V gene are SGHRS and YFSETQ. The CDR3 totals 14 residues. Findings and caveats of the study: There were differing immunosuppressive treatments, which may have added variability to patient repertoires. The authors found no support for a single strong IBD-associated signal or clonotype. No difference was seen in repertoire similarity between concordant and discordant twins, possibly from limited power.

Sequencing input: blood. This chain joins TRBV5-1 and TRBJ2-2; TCRdb outputs TRBD2, but without DNA this stays unchecked. This TCR came from a human donor with ulcerative colitis or Crohn's disease, or a healthy co-twin of an affected twin (not recorded which). CDR3 amino acids: CASSFLGGGNELFF.